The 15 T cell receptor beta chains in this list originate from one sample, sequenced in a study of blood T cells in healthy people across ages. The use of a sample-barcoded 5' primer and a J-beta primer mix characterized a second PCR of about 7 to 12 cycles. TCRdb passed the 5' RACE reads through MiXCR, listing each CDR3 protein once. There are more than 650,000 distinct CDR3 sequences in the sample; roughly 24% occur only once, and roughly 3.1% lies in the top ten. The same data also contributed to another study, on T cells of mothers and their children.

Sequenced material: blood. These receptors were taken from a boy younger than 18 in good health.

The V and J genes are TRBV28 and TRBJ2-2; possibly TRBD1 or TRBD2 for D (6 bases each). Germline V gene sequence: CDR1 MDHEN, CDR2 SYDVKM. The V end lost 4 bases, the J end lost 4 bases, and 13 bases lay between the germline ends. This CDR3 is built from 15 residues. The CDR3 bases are TGTGCCAGCAGTTCCGGGGGCGCAGGCACCGGGGAGCTGTTTTTT. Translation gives CASSSGGAGTGELFF.

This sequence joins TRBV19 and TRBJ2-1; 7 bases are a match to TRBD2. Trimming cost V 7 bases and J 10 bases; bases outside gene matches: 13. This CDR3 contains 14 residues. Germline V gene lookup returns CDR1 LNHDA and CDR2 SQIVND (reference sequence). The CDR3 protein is CASTFGLDGNEQFF. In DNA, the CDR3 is TGTGCCAGTACCTTCGGACTAGACGGCAACGAGCAGTTCTTC.

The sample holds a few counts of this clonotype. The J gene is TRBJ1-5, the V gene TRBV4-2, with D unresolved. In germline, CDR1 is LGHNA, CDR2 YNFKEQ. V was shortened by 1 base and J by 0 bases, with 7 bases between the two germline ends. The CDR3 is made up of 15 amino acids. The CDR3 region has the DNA TGTGCCAGCAGCCAAGCCCTCTATAGCAATCAGCCCCAGCATTTT. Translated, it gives CASSQALYSNQPQHF.

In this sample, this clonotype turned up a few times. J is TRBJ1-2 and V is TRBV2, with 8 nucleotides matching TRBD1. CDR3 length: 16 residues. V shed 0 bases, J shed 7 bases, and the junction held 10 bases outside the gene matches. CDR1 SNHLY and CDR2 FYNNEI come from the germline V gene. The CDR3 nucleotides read TGTGCCAGCAGTGAAGCAGCGGGCAGGGGGCTTGGTGGCTACACCTTC. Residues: CASSEAAGRGLGGYTF.

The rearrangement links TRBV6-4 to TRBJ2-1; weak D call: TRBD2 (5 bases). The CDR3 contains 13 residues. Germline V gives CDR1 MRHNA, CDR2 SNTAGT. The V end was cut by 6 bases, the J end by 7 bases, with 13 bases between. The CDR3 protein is CASSNEGGNEQFF. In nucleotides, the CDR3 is TGTGCCAGCAGCAACGAGGGCGGGAATGAGCAGTTCTTC.

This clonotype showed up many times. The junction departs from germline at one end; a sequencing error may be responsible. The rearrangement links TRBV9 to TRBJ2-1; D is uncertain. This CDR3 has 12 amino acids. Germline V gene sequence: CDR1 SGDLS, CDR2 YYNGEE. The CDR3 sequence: CASSVGYNEQFF. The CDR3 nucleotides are TGTGCCAGCAGTGTAGGTTACAATGAGCAGTTCTTC.

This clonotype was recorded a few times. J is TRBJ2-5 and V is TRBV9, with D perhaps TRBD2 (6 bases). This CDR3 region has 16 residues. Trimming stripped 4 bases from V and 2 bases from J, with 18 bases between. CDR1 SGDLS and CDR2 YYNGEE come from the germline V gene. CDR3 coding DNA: TGTGCCAGCAGCTCAAGCCCCCGGGACTCACAAGAGACCCAGTACTTC. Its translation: CASSSSPRDSQETQYF.

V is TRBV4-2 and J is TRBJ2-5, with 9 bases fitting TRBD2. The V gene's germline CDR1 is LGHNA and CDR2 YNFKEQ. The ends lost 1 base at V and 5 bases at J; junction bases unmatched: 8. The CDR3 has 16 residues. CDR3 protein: CASSQALRGGGETQYF. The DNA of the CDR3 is TGTGCCAGCAGCCAAGCATTGCGGGGGGGCGGGGAGACCCAGTACTTC.

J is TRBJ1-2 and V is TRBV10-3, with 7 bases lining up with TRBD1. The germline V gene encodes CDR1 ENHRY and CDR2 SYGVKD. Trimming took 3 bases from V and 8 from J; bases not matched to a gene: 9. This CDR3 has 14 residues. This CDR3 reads CAISEFEGARGYTF. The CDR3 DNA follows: TGTGCCATCAGTGAATTCGAGGGGGCTAGGGGCTACACCTTC.

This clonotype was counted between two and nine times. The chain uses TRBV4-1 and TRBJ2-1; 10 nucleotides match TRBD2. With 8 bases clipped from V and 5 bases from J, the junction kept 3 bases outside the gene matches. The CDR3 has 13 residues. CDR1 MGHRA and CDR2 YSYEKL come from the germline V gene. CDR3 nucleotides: TGCGCCAGCTTTACTAGCGGGGACAATGAGCAGTTCTTC. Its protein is CASFTSGDNEQFF.

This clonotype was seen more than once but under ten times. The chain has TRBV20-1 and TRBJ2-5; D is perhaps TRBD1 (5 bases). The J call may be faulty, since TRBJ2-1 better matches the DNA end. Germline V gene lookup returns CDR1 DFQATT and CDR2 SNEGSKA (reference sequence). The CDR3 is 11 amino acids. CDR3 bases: TGCAGTGCGGTCAGGGTCGGTGAGCAGTTCTTC. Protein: CSAVRVGEQFF.

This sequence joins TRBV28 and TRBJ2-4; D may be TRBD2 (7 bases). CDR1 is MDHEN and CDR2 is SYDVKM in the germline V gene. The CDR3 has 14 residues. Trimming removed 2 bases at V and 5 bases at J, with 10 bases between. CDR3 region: CASSLGGAENIQYF. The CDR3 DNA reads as TGTGCCAGCAGTTTAGGGGGGGCGGAAAACATTCAGTACTTC.

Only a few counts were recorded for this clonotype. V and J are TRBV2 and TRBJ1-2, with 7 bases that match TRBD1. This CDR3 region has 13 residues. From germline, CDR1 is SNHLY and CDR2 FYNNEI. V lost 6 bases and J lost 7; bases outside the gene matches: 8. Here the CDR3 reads CASSQRQGSGYTF. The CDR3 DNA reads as TGTGCCAGCAGCCAACGACAGGGCTCTGGCTACACCTTC.

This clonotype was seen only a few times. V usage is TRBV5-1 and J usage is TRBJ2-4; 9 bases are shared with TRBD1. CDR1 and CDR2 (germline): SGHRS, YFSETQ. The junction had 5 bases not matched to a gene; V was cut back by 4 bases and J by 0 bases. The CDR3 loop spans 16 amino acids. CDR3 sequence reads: CASSRDRDRAKNIQYF. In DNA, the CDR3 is TGCGCCAGCAGCCGGGACAGGGACAGAGCCAAAAACATTCAGTACTTC.

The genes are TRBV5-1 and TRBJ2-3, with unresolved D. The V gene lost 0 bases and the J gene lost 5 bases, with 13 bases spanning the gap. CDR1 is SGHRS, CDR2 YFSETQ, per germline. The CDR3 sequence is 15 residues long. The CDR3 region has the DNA TGCGCCAGCAGCTTGGAGGTCCCAACGCGAGATACGCAGTATTTT. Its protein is CASSLEVPTRDTQYF.